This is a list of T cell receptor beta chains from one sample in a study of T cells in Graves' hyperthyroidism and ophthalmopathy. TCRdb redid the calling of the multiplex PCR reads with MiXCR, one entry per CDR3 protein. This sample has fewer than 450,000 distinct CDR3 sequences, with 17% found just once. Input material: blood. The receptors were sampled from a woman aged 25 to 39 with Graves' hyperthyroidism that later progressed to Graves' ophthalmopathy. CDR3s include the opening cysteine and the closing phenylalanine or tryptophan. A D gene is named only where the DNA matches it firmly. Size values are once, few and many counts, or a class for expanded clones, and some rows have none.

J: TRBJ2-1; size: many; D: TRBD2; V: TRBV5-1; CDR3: CASSLAPTSGAWGEQFF; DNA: TGCGCCAGCAGCTTGGCCCCGACTAGCGGGGCCTGGGGTGAGCAGTTCTTC
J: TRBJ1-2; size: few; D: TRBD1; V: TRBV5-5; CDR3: CASSLVWGQIYGYTF; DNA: TGTGCCAGCAGCTTGGTGTGGGGACAGATCTATGGCTACACCTTC
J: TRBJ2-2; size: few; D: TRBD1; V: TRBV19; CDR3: CASSPLSGTGGTGELFF; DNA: TGTGCCAGTAGTCCTCTCTCCGGGACAGGGGGCACCGGGGAGCTGTTTTTT
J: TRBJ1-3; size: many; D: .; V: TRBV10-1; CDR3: CASSGTPGGLGNTIYF; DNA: TGCGCCAGCAGTGGGACGCCTGGAGGGTTAGGAAACACCATATATTTT
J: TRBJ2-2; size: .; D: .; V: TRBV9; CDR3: CASSVGTGDITNTGELFF; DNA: TGTGCCAGCAGCGTAGGAACGGGGGATATAACGAACACCGGGGAGCTGTTTTTT
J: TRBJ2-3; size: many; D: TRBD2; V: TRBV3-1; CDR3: CASSPRVGGGRTDTQYF; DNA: TGTGCCAGCAGCCCAAGAGTCGGCGGGGGGCGCACAGATACGCAGTATTTT
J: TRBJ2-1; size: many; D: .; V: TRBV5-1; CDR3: CASSLADGRYNEQFF; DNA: TGCGCCAGCAGCTTGGCCGACGGCAGGTACAATGAGCAGTTCTTC
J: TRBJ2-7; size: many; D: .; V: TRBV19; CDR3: CASSPGSGGLYEQYF; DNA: TGTGCCAGTAGTCCCGGCTCAGGGGGACTATACGAGCAGTACTTC
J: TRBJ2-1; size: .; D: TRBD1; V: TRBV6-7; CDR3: CASSSRDRGCGDEQFF; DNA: TGTGCCAGCAGTTCCCGGGACAGGGGATGTGGCGATGAGCAGTTCTTC
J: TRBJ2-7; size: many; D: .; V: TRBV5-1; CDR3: CASRPSVSYEQYF; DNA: TGTGCCAGCCGACCATCAGTCTCCTACGAGCAGTACTTC
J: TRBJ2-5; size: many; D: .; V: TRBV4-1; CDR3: CASSQDGMGGTQYF; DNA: TGCGCCAGCAGCCAAGACGGGATGGGTGGGACCCAGTACTTC
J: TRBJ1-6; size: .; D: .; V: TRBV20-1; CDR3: CSANGISVGRSPLHF; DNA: TGCAGTGCTAATGGGATATCGGTCGGGCGGTCACCCCTCCACTTT